The 30 T cell receptor beta chains in this list originate from one sample, sequenced in a study of T-cell reconstitution after alpha-beta-depleted transplantation in children. Unique molecular identifiers were used in preparing the TCRbeta library. From the PCR reads, TCRdb called clonotypes with MiXCR, one entry per CDR3 protein. The sample includes approximately 630,000 distinct CDR3 sequences, under 15% of them seen just once. Sequences were derived from PBMCs, sampled before TCRalphabeta/CD19-depleted stem cell transplant. These receptor sequences come from a girl aged 2 to 9 with congenital amegakaryocytic thrombocytopenia, due to receive a stem cell transplant.

Only a few counts were recorded for this clonotype. This rearrangement joins TRBV20-1 to TRBJ2-5; D ambiguous. Germline-derived CDR1 and CDR2 are DFQATT and SNEGSKA (reference sequence). The CDR3 sequence is 13 residues long. V gave up 0 bases and J gave up 5 bases, with 10 bases separating them. CDR3 loop: CSARDPIRETQYF. In nucleotides, the CDR3 is TGCAGTGCTAGAGATCCTATTAGGGAGACCCAGTACTTC.

The chain carries TRBV15 and TRBJ2-1; D not resolved. Per the germline V gene, CDR1 is LNHNV and CDR2 is YYDKDF (reference sequence). CDR3 length equals 14 residues. With 1 base removed from V and 8 bases from J, the gap between germline ends came to 12 bases. The CDR3: CATSRVGRSDEQFF. The DNA for the CDR3 is TGTGCCACCAGCAGAGTGGGCAGGTCAGATGAGCAGTTCTTC.

The J gene is TRBJ2-7, the V gene TRBV7-2, with D possibly matching TRBD2 (6 bases). Trimming took off 0 bases at V and 0 bases at J, with 15 bases between the two ends. CDR1 is SGHTA and CDR2 is FQGNSA in the germline V gene. The CDR3 covers 17 residues. DNA for the CDR3: TGTGCCAGCAGCTTAGCGCACCTAGCGCAAAGCTCCTACGAGCAGTACTTC. This gives the protein CASSLAHLAQSSYEQYF.

This clonotype was counted at least ten times. This chain joins TRBV6-1 and TRBJ2-3, with 8 bases that match TRBD2. The J segment lost 2 bases and the V segment lost 8 bases, leaving 9 bases of the junction unmatched. Germline lookup yields CDR1 MNHNS and CDR2 SASEGT. This CDR3 contains 15 residues. CDR3 sequence (DNA): TGTGCCAGCTGCCGAGCGGGACTAGTCACAGATACGCAGTATTTT. Protein: CASCRAGLVTDTQYF.

This clonotype was seen more than once but under ten times. The chain has TRBV12-3 or TRBV12-4 and TRBJ2-5; unclear D gene. The CDR3 spans 14 residues. The ends were cut back, 5 bases at V and 1 base at J, with 11 bases in the middle. Here the CDR3 DNA reads TGTGCCAGCAGTAAGAGGACCGTCCAAGAGACCCAGTACTTC. Protein sequence: CASSKRTVQETQYF.

This clonotype came up many times. The rearrangement joins TRBV28 to TRBJ2-5; the D gene is possibly TRBD2 (5 bases). This CDR3 is 14 amino acids long. V was cut by 3 bases and J by 2 bases, with 10 bases left in between. Germline CDR1 and CDR2: MDHEN and SYDVKM. CDR3 nucleotide sequence: TGTGCCAGCAGTTTTATAGGGAGACAAGAGACCCAGTACTTC. This encodes CASSFIGRQETQYF.

This clonotype showed up many times. J is TRBJ2-2 and V is TRBV12-5; D may match TRBD1 or TRBD2 (5 bases each). The CDR3 covers 17 residues. CDR1 is LGHNT, CDR2 FRNRAP, per germline. V was clipped by 2 bases and J by 6 bases, with 19 bases between them. As DNA, the CDR3 is TGTGCTAGTGGTTTGCTTTGGTCGGGGCTGAAAGCCGGGGAGCTGTTTTTT. It is translated as CASGLLWSGLKAGELFF.

Ten or more counts support this clonotype. V and J are TRBV11-1 and TRBJ2-1, with 8 bases identical to TRBD2. The CDR3 sequence is 18 residues long. Germline V gives CDR1 SGHAT, CDR2 FQDESV (reference sequence). Germline trimming cut 4 bases from V and 1 base from J; bases unmatched to any gene: 12. CDR3 nucleotide sequence: TGTGCCAGCAGCTCCTACTTCTCCGGGACTAGTTCCTACAATGAGCAGTTCTTC. This encodes CASSSYFSGTSSYNEQFF.

This clonotype showed up many times. This rearrangement joins TRBV12-3 or TRBV12-4 to TRBJ1-4, with D perhaps TRBD1 (5 bases). V was trimmed by 4 bases and J by 8 bases, leaving 14 bases between them. The CDR3 contains 14 residues. CDR3 sequence (DNA): TGTGCCAGCAGTTCAACAGCCCGGGACGAAAAACTGTTTTTT. The encoded protein is CASSSTARDEKLFF.

This clonotype came up many times. The CDR3, as DNA: TGTGCCAGCTTCTCACTTTCGGCAGTCTACACCTTC. Translating it yields CASFSLSAVYTF. V and J are TRBV7-9 and TRBJ1-2; D is ambiguous. CDR1 and CDR2 (germline): SEHNR, FQNEAQ (reference sequence). The CDR3 has 12 amino acids. V lost 8 bases to trimming and J lost 10 bases, with 17 bases between them.

This clonotype has a handful of counts. An end of the junction differs from the germline gene, which may be a read error. The V call is TRBV5-1, the J call TRBJ2-7; a weak D match, TRBD2 (6 bases). The CDR3 contains 14 residues. Germline V gene lookup returns CDR1 SGHRS and CDR2 YFSETQ. CDR3 coding DNA: TGCGCCAGCAGCGAGGACTGGGACTCCAACGAGCAGTACTTC. It translates to CASSEDWDSNEQYF.

A few counts support this clonotype. The V and J genes are TRBV19 and TRBJ1-1, with a possible D match to TRBD1 (5 bases). V dropped 7 bases and J dropped 3 bases, with 12 bases sitting between them. This CDR3 comprises 13 residues. Germline values: CDR1 LNHDA, CDR2 SQIVND (reference sequence). The CDR3 region is CASTVRGYTEAFF. In nucleotides, the CDR3 is TGTGCCAGTACAGTCCGGGGGTACACTGAAGCTTTCTTT.

This clonotype was recorded a few times. The rearrangement uses TRBV20-1 and TRBJ2-4, with 13 bases identical to TRBD2. CDR3 size: 16 residues. The V gene's germline CDR1 is DFQATT and CDR2 SNEGSKA (reference sequence). V gave up 4 bases and J gave up 2 bases; unmatched junction bases: 5. The CDR3 DNA is TGCAGTGCTACTGGGACTAGCGGGATTACCAAAAACATTCAGTACTTC. Protein product: CSATGTSGITKNIQYF.

This rearrangement joins TRBV7-8 to TRBJ1-1; a possible D gene is TRBD1 (5 bases). Trimming pared 5 bases from V and 1 base from J, leaving 11 bases between. The CDR3 covers 14 residues. Germline V CDR1 and CDR2: SGHVS, FQNEAQ. In nucleotides, the CDR3 is TGTGCCAGCAGCGATTTAAGGGGGAACACTGAAGCTTTCTTT. Translated, it gives CASSDLRGNTEAFF.

This clonotype was detected only a few times. This chain connects TRBV29-1 to TRBJ2-7, with D uncertain. Trimming removed 6 bases from V and 3 bases from J, with 15 bases in between. CDR1 SQVTM and CDR2 ANQGSEA come from the germline V gene. The CDR3 is made up of 13 amino acids. For the CDR3, the DNA is TGCAGCGTCCGGACGGTTGAGCACTACGAGCAGTACTTC. Amino acids: CSVRTVEHYEQYF.

At least ten counts were recorded for this clonotype. V is TRBV29-1 and J is TRBJ2-4; TRBD1 might be the D (7 bases). The V gene lost 4 bases and the J gene lost 6 bases, with 19 bases spanning the gap. The CDR3 is 15 residues long. Germline CDR1 is SQVTM and CDR2 is ANQGSEA. CDR3 loop: CSVVPTGGGGNIQYF. The CDR3 DNA is TGCAGCGTTGTTCCCACTGGAGGGGGCGGAAACATTCAGTACTTC. Based on the CDR3 plus reference TRBV29-1 and TRBJ2-4, the full variable domain is SAVISQKPSRDICQRGTSLTIQCQVDSQVTMMFWYRQQPGQSLTLIATANQGSEATYESGFVIDKFPISRPNLTFSTLTVSNMSPEDSSIYLCSVVPTGGGGNIQYFGAGTRLSVL.

This clonotype appeared a few times. CDR3 sequence: CASSLGTAGGSYEQYF. The CDR3 nucleotides are TGTGCCAGCAGCTTGGGAACAGCGGGAGGTTCCTACGAGCAGTACTTC. V and J are TRBV5-6 and TRBJ2-7; 9 nucleotides agree with TRBD2. V shed 0 bases, J shed 1 base, and the junction held 5 bases outside the gene matches. This CDR3 is built from 16 residues. Germline V gene lookup returns CDR1 SGHDT and CDR2 YYEEEE.

At least ten counts were recorded for this clonotype. CDR3 nucleotides: TGCAGTGCTCCACCGACAGAGGGACAGATTCAATTTCAAGAGACCCAGTACTTC. This gives the protein CSAPPTEGQIQFQETQYF. V gene TRBV20-1 combines with J gene TRBJ2-5, with 7 bases fitting TRBD1. The length of the CDR3 is 18 residues. The V segment lost 5 bases and the J segment 2 bases; nucleotides outside the gene matches: 20. The germline V gene has CDR1 DFQATT and CDR2 SNEGSKA (reference sequence).

Details on this clonotype: A much larger clone is a single base away; this may be a read error. The chain recombines TRBV5-1 with TRBJ2-3; a weak D match, TRBD1 (5 bases). Per the germline V gene, CDR1 is SGHRS and CDR2 is YFSETQ. The CDR3 consists of 16 residues. The V end lost 6 bases, the J end lost 0 bases, and 17 bases lay between the germline ends. CDR3 bases: TGCGCCAGCATCTCCAAGGACACCTCTAGCACAGATACGCAGTATTTT. Its translation is CASISKDTSSTDTQYF.

This clonotype was counted a few times. V and J are TRBV5-1 and TRBJ2-1; TRBD2 is a possible D gene (6 bases). Germline CDR1 and CDR2: SGHRS and YFSETQ. V was shortened by 0 bases and J by 8 bases, with 18 bases between the two germline ends. CDR3 length: 16 residues. This CDR3 is CASSLAPGLNMDEQFF. The CDR3 nucleotides are TGCGCCAGCAGCTTGGCCCCGGGACTGAATATGGATGAGCAGTTCTTC. The entire variable domain, with the rest obtained from reference TRBV5-1 and TRBJ2-1, is as follows: KAGVTQTPRYLIKTRGQQVTLSCSPISGHRSVSWYQQTPGQGLQFLFEYFSETQRNKGNFPGRFSGRQFSNSRSEMNVSTLELGDSALYLCASSLAPGLNMDEQFFGPGTRLTVL.

This clonotype was detected many times. This rearrangement joins TRBV4-1 to TRBJ1-1; D possibly corresponds to TRBD1 (6 bases). V was clipped by 1 base and J by 4 bases, with 13 bases between them. The length of the CDR3 is 15 residues. Germline loops: CDR1 MGHRA, CDR2 YSYEKL. The CDR3 DNA reads TGCGCCAGCAGCCAAGTACCAGGGGTTAGCACTGAAGCTTTCTTT. The encoded protein is CASSQVPGVSTEAFF.

This sequence joins TRBV12-3 or TRBV12-4 and TRBJ2-7; D tentatively fits TRBD1 or TRBD2 (5 bases each). The CDR3 totals 13 residues. V dropped 8 bases and J dropped 0 bases, with 11 bases sitting between them. In DNA form, the CDR3 reads TGTGCCAGCGAGGGACCGCTCTCCTACGAGCAGTACTTC. Translation gives CASEGPLSYEQYF.

This clonotype was counted once. This chain links TRBV14 with TRBJ2-1; 8 bases agree with TRBD2. This CDR3 has 16 residues. V was clipped by 4 bases and J by 4 bases; unmatched bases: 9. Germline CDR1 and CDR2: SGHDN and FVKESK. DNA for the CDR3: TGTGCCAGCAGCCCCCTGACTAGCGTACTTTACAATGAGCAGTTCTTC. It encodes CASSPLTSVLYNEQFF.

Note on this clonotype: A much larger clone differs by one base, so this may be a read error. V usage is TRBV25-1 and J usage is TRBJ1-1; a possible D gene is TRBD1 (5 bases). The CDR3 is 14 amino acids. Trimming removed 7 bases from V and 6 bases from J, with 18 bases in between. The germline CDR1 and CDR2 sequences are MGHDK and SYGVNS. Here the CDR3 DNA reads TGTGCCAGCACCTCCCGGACAATATCCGCTGAAGCTTTCTTT. As protein: CASTSRTISAEAFF.

There are many counts of this clonotype. This chain connects TRBV12-3 or TRBV12-4 to TRBJ1-2; 10 bases line up with TRBD1. Trimming at V came to 4 bases and at J to 13 bases, leaving 6 bases not matched to a gene. The CDR3 covers 12 residues. DNA of the CDR3: TGTGCCAGCAGTTCGACAGGGGGCGGGGGCACCTTC. It specifies CASSSTGGGGTF.

This clonotype was observed a few times. The V and J genes are TRBV6-2 or TRBV6-3 and TRBJ2-7, with unresolved D. Germline CDR1 MNHEY, CDR2 SVGEGT. The CDR3 has 12 residues. The V end lost 2 bases, the J end lost 6 bases, and 8 bases lay between the germline ends. The CDR3 region has the DNA TGTGCCAGCAGTTACCTCCGCGCCGAGCAGTACTTC. Translation: CASSYLRAEQYF.

This clonotype came up many times. This chain uses TRBV5-1 with TRBJ2-3, with 9 bases that match TRBD2. Germline-derived CDR1 and CDR2 are SGHRS and YFSETQ. The CDR3 has 17 residues. J gave up 1 base and V 4 bases, and 10 bases lay outside the gene matches. The CDR3: CASSLRLAGVGTDTQYF. The CDR3 nucleotides read TGCGCCAGCAGCCTCCGATTAGCGGGAGTAGGCACAGATACGCAGTATTTT.

This chain links TRBV12-3 or TRBV12-4 with TRBJ1-5; D is uncertain. This CDR3 contains 19 residues. The CDR3 sequence is CTFSIGRRSTTYSNQPQHF. The CDR3 DNA reads TGTACCTTCTCCATCGGGAGACGGTCAACCACTTATAGCAATCAGCCCCAGCATTTT.

The sample holds a few counts of this clonotype. The J gene is TRBJ2-5, the V gene TRBV5-1; TRBD1 agrees at 7 bases. The trim removed 7 bases at V and 5 bases at J, leaving 11 bases unmatched. This CDR3 has 14 amino acids. Germline V gene sequence: CDR1 SGHRS, CDR2 YFSETQ. In nucleotides, the CDR3 is TGCGCCAGCTGGAACAGGGGCCGTAATGAGACCCAGTACTTC. Its protein is CASWNRGRNETQYF.

There are many counts of this clonotype. The chain is built from TRBV20-1 and TRBJ2-4, with 8 bases fitting TRBD2. V shed 2 bases and J 7 bases; nucleotides not matched to a gene: 7. Germline loops: CDR1 DFQATT, CDR2 SNEGSKA (reference sequence). CDR3 length equals 14 residues. The CDR3 DNA is TGCAGTGCTAGAACGGACGGGAGGGCGAACATTCAGTACTTC. Translated: CSARTDGRANIQYF.